Sequencing of this T cell receptor (beta chain) was carried out in a study of T cells in localized non-small cell lung cancer. Findings and caveats of the study: Adjacent lung had a median about 60 of the 100 largest tumor clones.

For this clone: What it binds is unknown.

Sequencing used immunoSEQ multiplex PCR; TCRdb keeps in-frame clones, though not all of them. Among about 92,000 clones listed, approximately 91% were seen once. Looked up from germline, CDR1 is SEHNR and CDR2 is FQNEAQ (reference sequence). V was trimmed by 5 bases and J by 11 bases, leaving 19 bases between them. There are 14 residues in the CDR3. This chain connects TRBV7-9 to TRBJ1-5, with a possible D match to TRBD1 (5 bases). The sequencing here drew on PBMCs, taken before any cancer treatment. The sequence came from a woman aged 35-75 years with stage II squamous cell lung carcinoma. CDR3 in DNA: TGTGCCAGCAGCCAGGGACGGTCCGGGTCAGCCCAGCATTTT. The encoded protein is CASSQGRSGSAQHF.